One T cell receptor beta chain is described in this entry. These data come from a study of cytomegalovirus exposure and HLA in healthy donors. Data came from immunoSEQ multiplex PCR; TCRdb stores just in-frame clones and leaves some out. The sample has hundreds of thousands of clones, roughly 87% seen once. This CDR3 comprises 15 residues. Trimming removed 5 bases from V and 3 bases from J, with 17 bases in between. Germline CDR1 MDHEN, CDR2 SYDVKM. Input material: PBMCs. The source is a man aged 18 to 29 in good health and CMV-seropositive. The gene calls are TRBV28 and TRBJ2-7; either TRBD1 or TRBD2 may fit D (5 bases each). The CDR3 here is CASSPPGTLNYEQYF. The CDR3 region has the DNA TGTGCCAGCAGTCCGCCCGGGACCCTGAACTACGAGCAGTACTTC.